The sequence of this TCR beta chain was determined in a study of blood T cell repertoires in COVID-19. Study context: COVID-19 samples from acute and convalescent phases originated in the United States, Italy and Spain. Sources were T cells, B-cell-depleted T cells, or PBMCs; the material itself was cDNA or gDNA.

The CDR3 runs 15 residues. CDR1 is SGHTS, CDR2 YDEGEE, per germline. V gave up 2 bases and J gave up 5 bases; unmatched junction bases: 5. In the authors' workflow: Cell counts per sample came from amplifying reference gene primers. The table came from immunoSEQ multiplex PCR; TCRdb's copy has only in-frame clones and leaves some out. D and trimming were read from the DNA, whereas the V and J calls and clone size are those reported in that table. The sample has 150,000 or so clones; roughly 90% are singletons. The source material was peripheral blood. The receptor comes from a human donor in a cohort sampled during active COVID-19. V gene TRBV5-8 combines with J gene TRBJ1-5; TRBD1 agrees at 9 bases. The CDR3 nucleotides are TGTGCCAGCAGCTTAGGACAGGGGTGGGATCAGCCCCAGCATTTT. This codes for CASSLGQGWDQPQHF.